The present TCR beta chain was sequenced within a study of blood T cell repertoires in COVID-19. At the level of the study: Sites in the United States, Italy and Spain provided acute and convalescent COVID-19 samples. The analysed material was cDNA or gDNA that came from T cells, B-cell-depleted T cells, or PBMCs.

Germline CDR1 is KGHDR and CDR2 is SFDVKD. This CDR3 has 15 residues. V was pared by 2 bases and J by 5 bases, with 5 bases of the junction left unmatched. Authors' data handling: The authors estimated nucleated cell counts from reference gene primer amplification. Sequencing used immunoSEQ multiplex PCR; TCRdb keeps in-frame clones, though not all of them. The V and J calls and clone size come from that table; D and trimming were worked out from the DNA. The data hold some 180,000 clones, with more than 75% observed a single time. This TCR was recovered from a man aged 45-65 years who had recovered from COVID-19. This chain links TRBV24-1 with TRBJ2-5; 9 nucleotides line up with TRBD2. Sample: peripheral blood. CDR3 sequence: CATSDYQSGGETQYF. CDR3 DNA sequence: TGTGCCACCAGTGATTATCAAAGCGGGGGGGAGACCCAGTACTTC.